These T cell receptor beta chains were read from a single sample in a study of a mutant IDH1 vaccine in newly diagnosed glioma. Profiling relied on immunoSEQ multiplex PCR, and the TCRdb table lists in-frame clones only, not all of them. The sample contains tens of thousands of clones, 86% of which appear only once. This sample comprised PBMCs, obtained from a glioma patient treated with radiotherapy, temozolomide or both. The receptors were gathered from a man aged 35 to 55 with glioma. Both conserved end residues are trimmed from each CDR3. D genes are given only for firm matches.

TRBV7-2	-	TRBJ2-1	ASRAIKGRNEQF
TRBV18	-	TRBJ2-7	ASSPGGNEQY
TRBV7-2	-	TRBJ2-7	ASSPRAEQY
TRBV5-1	TRBD1	TRBJ1-2	ASSVGTGGYT
TRBV6-5	-	TRBJ2-6	ASWRVNSGANVLT
TRBV6-5	TRBD2	TRBJ2-1	ASSYTSGRADNEQF
TRBV6-6	-	TRBJ2-7	ASSYDSSYEQY
TRBV7-9	-	TRBJ2-3	ASSFGGGLSTDTQY
TRBV7-2	-	TRBJ2-7	ASSLANSFSYEQY
TRBV2	TRBD2	TRBJ2-7	ASSGGLAFYEQY
TRBV4-1	-	TRBJ2-1	ASSQPRQGTRRKSEQF
TRBV29-1	-	TRBJ2-3	SVVVGLRSTDTQY
TRBV27	-	TRBJ2-2	ASSLRAGELF
TRBV5-6	-	TRBJ1-2	ASSLGRNNYGYT
TRBV5-1	-	TRBJ2-7	ASSSGNTPYEQY
TRBV10-3	TRBD2	TRBJ2-1	AIAYGEGMGEQF
TRBV7-9	TRBD2	TRBJ2-7	ASSAAGLAGIRSYEQY
TRBV21-1	-	TRBJ1-3	ASSETGYSGNTIY
TRBV19	TRBD2	TRBJ2-7	ASIPPRRTSGSYEQY
TRBV19	TRBD1	TRBJ1-2	ASSKQGAAYGYT
TRBV6-1	-	TRBJ2-5	ASRKQAYQETQY
TRBV15	TRBD1	TRBJ2-7	ATSRDTGQDFYEQY
TRBV12-5	-	TRBJ2-7	ASGLIPGSYEQY
TRBV11-3	TRBD2	TRBJ2-1	ASSRTSGKYNEQF
TRBV29-1	TRBD1	TRBJ2-2	SVSLWTGPTGELF
TRBV27	TRBD1	TRBJ1-4	ASRPRQGVSGEKLF
TRBV19	-	TRBJ1-5	ASSFGGIEPQH
TRBV29-1	-	TRBJ2-7	SVGQGEQY
TRBV7-2	-	TRBJ2-7	ASSSNVARSYEQY
TRBV5-1	TRBD2	TRBJ2-1	ASSFTSGAYNEQF
TRBV7-2	-	TRBJ2-1	ASSSTPSSYNEQF
TRBV7-2	-	TRBJ2-3	ASSSRLGTDTQY
TRBV5-4	TRBD2	TRBJ2-1	ASSLTSGGLNEQF
TRBV7-8	-	TRBJ1-4	ASSLRRVAANEKLF
TRBV28	TRBD1	TRBJ1-4	ASSSADRVGEKLF
TRBV19	-	TRBJ1-5	ASSTPFKGRNQPQH
TRBV19	-	TRBJ1-1	ASSRGTLEAF
TRBV28	-	TRBJ2-3	ASSFIGGPTTDTQY
TRBV5-8	-	TRBJ2-7	AASRDRSYEQY
TRBV7-9	-	TRBJ1-1	ASSFLGREAEAF
TRBV5-1	TRBD1	TRBJ2-3	ASSAGTGLSTDTQY
TRBV7-9	-	TRBJ2-3	ASSSPGLFTDTQY
TRBV10-3	-	TRBJ2-7	ATRRGQTSYEQY
TRBV5-1	-	TRBJ1-4	ASSLGVPGVEKLF
TRBV27	TRBD1	TRBJ2-1	ASSRDRHYNEQF
TRBV10-3	-	TRBJ2-7	AISDVGSGYEQY
TRBV11-1	TRBD2	TRBJ2-7	ASSQPGLAGTHEQY
TRBV19	TRBD1	TRBJ1-2	ASRQGINYGYT
TRBV19	TRBD2	TRBJ2-7	ASSLRDYHYEQY
TRBV4-2	-	TRBJ2-7	ASSQEWNSFYEQY